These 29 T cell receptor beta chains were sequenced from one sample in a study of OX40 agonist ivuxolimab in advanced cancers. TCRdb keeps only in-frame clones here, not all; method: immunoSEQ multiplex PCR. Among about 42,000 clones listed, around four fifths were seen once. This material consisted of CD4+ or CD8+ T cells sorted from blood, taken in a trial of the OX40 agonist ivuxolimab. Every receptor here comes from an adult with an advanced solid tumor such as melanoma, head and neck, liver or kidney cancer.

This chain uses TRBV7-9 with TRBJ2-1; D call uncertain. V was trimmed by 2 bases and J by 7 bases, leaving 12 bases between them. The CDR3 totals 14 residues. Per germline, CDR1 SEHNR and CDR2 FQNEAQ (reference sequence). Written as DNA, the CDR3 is TGTGCCAGCAGCTTATGGGCAGACCTAAATGAGCAGTTCTTC. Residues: CASSLWADLNEQFF. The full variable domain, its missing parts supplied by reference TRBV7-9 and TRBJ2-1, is DTGVSQNPRHKITKRGQNVTFRCDPISEHNRLYWYRQTLGQGPEFLTYFQNEAQLEKSRLLSDRFSAERPKGSFSTLEIQRTEQGDSAMYLCASSLWADLNEQFFGPGTRLTVL.

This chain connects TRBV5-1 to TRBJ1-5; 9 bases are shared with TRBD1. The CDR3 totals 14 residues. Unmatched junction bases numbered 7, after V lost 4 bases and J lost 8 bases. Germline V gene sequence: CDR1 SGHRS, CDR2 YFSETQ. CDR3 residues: CASSKQGAGEPQHF. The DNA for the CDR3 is TGCGCCAGCAGCAAACAGGGGGCGGGCGAGCCCCAGCATTTT. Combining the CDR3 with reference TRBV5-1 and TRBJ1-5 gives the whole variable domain KAGVTQTPRYLIKTRGQQVTLSCSPISGHRSVSWYQQTPGQGLQFLFEYFSETQRNKGNFPGRFSGRQFSNSRSEMNVSTLELGDSALYLCASSKQGAGEPQHFGDGTRLSIL.

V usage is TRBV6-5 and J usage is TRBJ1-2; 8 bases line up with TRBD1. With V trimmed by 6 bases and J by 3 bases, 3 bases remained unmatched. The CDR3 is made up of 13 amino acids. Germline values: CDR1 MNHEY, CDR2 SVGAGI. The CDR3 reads CASRTDRDYGYTF. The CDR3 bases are TGTGCCAGCAGAACGGACAGGGACTATGGCTACACCTTC.

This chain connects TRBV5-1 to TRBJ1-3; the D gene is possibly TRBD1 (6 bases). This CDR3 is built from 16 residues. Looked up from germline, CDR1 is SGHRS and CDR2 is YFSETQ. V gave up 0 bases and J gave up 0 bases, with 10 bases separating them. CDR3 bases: TGCGCCAGCAGCTTGGACCCGGACAGCTCTGGAAACACCATATATTTT. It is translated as CASSLDPDSSGNTIYF.

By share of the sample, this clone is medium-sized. The CDR3 coding sequence is TGCGCCAGCAGCCAGACAGAGGCGGCTGACGAGCAGTACTTC. Its protein is CASSQTEAADEQYF. The chain employs TRBV5-1 and TRBJ2-7, with D maybe TRBD1 (5 bases). The CDR3 runs to 14 residues. Trimming took 4 bases from V and 5 from J, leaving 16 bases between them. CDR1 SGHRS and CDR2 YFSETQ come from the germline V gene.

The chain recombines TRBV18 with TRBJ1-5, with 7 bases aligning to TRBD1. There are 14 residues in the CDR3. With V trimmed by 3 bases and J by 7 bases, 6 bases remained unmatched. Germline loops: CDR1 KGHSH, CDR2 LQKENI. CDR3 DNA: TGTGCCAGCTCACCGACAGGGATTGGACAGCCCCAGCATTTT. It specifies CASSPTGIGQPQHF.

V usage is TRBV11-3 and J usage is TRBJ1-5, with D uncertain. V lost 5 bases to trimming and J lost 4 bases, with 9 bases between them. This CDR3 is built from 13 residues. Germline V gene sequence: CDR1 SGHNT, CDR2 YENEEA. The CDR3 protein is CASSAGRNQPQHF. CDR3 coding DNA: TGTGCCAGCAGCGCGGGCCGGAATCAGCCCCAGCATTTT.

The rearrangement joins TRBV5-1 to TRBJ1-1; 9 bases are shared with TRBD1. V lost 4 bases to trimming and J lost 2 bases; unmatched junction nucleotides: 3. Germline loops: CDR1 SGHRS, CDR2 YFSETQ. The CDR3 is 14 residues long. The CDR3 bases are TGCGCCAGCAGCCCGGGACAGGGTAACACTGAAGCTTTCTTT. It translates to CASSPGQGNTEAFF.

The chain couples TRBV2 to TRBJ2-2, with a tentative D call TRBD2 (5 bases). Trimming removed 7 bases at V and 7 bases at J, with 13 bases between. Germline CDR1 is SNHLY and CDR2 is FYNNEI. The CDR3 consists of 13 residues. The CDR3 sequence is CASNEGQGGELFF. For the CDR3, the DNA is TGTGCCAGCAACGAGGGCCAAGGCGGGGAGCTGTTTTTT.

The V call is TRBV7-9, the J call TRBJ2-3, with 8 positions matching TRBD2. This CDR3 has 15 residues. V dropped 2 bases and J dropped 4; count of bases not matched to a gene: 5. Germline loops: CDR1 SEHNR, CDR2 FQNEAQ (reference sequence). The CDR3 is CASSLSGSLSDTQYF. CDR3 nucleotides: TGTGCCAGCAGCTTAAGCGGGAGTTTATCAGATACGCAGTATTTT.

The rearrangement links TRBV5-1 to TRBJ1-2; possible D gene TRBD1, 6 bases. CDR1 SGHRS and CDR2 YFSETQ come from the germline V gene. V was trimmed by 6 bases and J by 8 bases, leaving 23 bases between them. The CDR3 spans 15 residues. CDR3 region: CASTILPGESRGYTF. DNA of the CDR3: TGCGCCAGCACCATCCTCCCAGGGGAGTCACGAGGCTACACCTTC.

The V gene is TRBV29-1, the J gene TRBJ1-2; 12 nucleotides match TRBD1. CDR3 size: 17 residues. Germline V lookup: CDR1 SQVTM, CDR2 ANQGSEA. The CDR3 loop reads CSASPFSSGQGACGYTF. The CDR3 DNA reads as TGCAGTGCTTCCCCGTTTTCCTCGGGACAGGGGGCATGTGGCTACACCTTC.

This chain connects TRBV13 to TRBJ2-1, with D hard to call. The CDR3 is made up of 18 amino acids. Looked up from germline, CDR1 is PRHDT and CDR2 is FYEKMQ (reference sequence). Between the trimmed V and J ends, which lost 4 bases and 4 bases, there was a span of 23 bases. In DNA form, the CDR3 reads TGTGCCAGCAGCTCCGGATCTTGGGCCCAAACTGTATACAATGAGCAGTTCTTC. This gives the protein CASSSGSWAQTVYNEQFF. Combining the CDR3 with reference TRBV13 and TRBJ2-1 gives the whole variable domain AAGVIQSPRHLIKEKRETATLKCYPIPRHDTVYWYQQGPGQDPQFLISFYEKMQSDKGSIPDRFSAQQFSDYHSELNMSSLELGDSALYFCASSSGSWAQTVYNEQFFGPGTRLTVL.

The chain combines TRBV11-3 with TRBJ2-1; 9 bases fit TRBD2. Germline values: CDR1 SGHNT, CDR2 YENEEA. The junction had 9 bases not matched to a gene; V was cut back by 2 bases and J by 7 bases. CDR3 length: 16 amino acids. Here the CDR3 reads CASSLRGGRARNEQFF. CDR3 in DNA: TGTGCCAGCAGCTTACGGGGCGGGAGGGCCAGAAATGAGCAGTTCTTC. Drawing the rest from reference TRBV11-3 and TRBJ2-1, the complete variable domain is EAGVVQSPRYKIIEKKQPVAFWCNPISGHNTLYWYLQNLGQGPELLIRYENEEAVDDSQLPKDRFSAERLKGVDSTLKIQPAELGDSAVYLCASSLRGGRARNEQFFGPGTRLTVL.

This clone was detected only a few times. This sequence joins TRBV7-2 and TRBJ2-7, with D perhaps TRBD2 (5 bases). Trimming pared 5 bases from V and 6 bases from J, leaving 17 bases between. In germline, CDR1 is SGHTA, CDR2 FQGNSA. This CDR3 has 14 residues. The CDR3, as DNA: TGTGCCAGCAGCGCGCCCCCACGGGGTCTCGAGCAGTACTTC. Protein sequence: CASSAPPRGLEQYF.

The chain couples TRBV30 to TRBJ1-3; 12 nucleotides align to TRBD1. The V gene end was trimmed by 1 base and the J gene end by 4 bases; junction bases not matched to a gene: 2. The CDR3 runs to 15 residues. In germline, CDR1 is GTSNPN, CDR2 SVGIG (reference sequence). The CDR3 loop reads CAWSEGTGGGNTIYF. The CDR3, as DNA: TGTGCCTGGAGTGAGGGGACAGGGGGCGGAAACACCATATATTTT.

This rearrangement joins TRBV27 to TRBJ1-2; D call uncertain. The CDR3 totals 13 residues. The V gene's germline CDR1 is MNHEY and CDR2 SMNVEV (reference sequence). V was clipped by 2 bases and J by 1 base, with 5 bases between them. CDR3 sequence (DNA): TGTGCCAGCAGTTTAAGCATTAACTATGGCTACACCTTC. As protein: CASSLSINYGYTF.

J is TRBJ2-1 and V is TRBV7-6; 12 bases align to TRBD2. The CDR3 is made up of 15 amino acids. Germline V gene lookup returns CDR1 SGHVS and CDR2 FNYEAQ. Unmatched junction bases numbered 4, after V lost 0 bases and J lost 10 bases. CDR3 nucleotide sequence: TGTGCCAGCAGCTTAGCGGCTAGCGGGGGGGTCGAGCAGTTCTTC. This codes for CASSLAASGGVEQFF.

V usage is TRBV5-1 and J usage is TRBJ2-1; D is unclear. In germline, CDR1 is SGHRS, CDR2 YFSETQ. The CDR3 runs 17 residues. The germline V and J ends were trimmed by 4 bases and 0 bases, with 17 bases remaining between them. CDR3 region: CASSPTTTSSSYNEQFF. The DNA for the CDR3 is TGCGCCAGCAGCCCCACTACCACTTCTAGCTCCTACAATGAGCAGTTCTTC.

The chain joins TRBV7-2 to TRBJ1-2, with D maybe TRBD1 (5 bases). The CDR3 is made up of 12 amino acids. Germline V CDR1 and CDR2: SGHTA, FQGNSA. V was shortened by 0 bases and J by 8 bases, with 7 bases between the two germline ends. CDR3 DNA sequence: TGTGCCAGCAGCTTAGCCCGGGACGGCTACACCTTC. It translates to CASSLARDGYTF. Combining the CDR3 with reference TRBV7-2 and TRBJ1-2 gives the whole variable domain GAGVSQSPSNKVTEKGKDVELRCDPISGHTALYWYRQSLGQGLEFLIYFQGNSAPDKSGLPSDRFSAERTGGSVSTLTIQRTQQEDSAVYLCASSLARDGYTFGSGTRLTVV.

The CDR3 sequence is CASSVDQGATDTQYF. The CDR3 coding sequence is TGTGCCAGCAGCGTAGATCAGGGGGCCACAGATACGCAGTATTTT. The chain uses TRBV9 and TRBJ2-3, with 8 bases identical to TRBD1. Germline V CDR1 and CDR2: SGDLS, YYNGEE. V trimming: 0 bases; J trimming: 2 bases; junction bases outside the gene matches: 2. The CDR3 has 15 amino acids.

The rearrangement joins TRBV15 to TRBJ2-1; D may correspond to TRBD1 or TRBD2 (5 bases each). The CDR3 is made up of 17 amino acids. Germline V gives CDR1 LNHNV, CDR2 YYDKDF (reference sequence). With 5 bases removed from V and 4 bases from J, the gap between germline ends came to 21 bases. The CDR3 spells CATSSRGRGPKYNEQFF. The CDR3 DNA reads TGTGCCACCAGCTCCCGGGGTCGGGGCCCGAAATACAATGAGCAGTTCTTC.

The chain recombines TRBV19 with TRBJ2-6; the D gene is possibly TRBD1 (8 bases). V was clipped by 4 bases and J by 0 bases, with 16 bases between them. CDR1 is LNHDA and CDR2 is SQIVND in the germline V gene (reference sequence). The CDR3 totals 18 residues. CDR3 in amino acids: CASSKGNRGGSGANVLTF. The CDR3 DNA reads TGTGCCAGTAGTAAGGGGAACAGGGGGGGCTCTGGGGCCAACGTCCTGACTTTC. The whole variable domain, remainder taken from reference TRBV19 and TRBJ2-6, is DGGITQSPKYLFRKEGQNVTLSCEQNLNHDAMYWYRQDPGQGLRLIYYSQIVNDFQKGDIAEGYSVSREKKESFPLTVTSAQKNPTAFYLCASSKGNRGGSGANVLTFGAGSRLTVL.

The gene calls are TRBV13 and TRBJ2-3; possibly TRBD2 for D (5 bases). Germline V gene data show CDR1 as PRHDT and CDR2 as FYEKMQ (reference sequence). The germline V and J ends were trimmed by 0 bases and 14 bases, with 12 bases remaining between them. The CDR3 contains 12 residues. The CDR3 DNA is TGTGCCAGCAGCTTAGGCGGAGCGGAGAGGTATTTT. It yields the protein CASSLGGAERYF.

In nucleotides, the CDR3 is TGTGCCAGCTCACCAAACCTAGCGGCCTACGAGCAGTACTTC. Protein sequence: CASSPNLAAYEQYF. The chain combines TRBV18 with TRBJ2-7; 7 bases match TRBD2. The CDR3 is made up of 14 amino acids. Trimming cost V 2 bases and J 2 bases; bases outside gene matches: 3. CDR1 is KGHSH and CDR2 is LQKENI in the germline V gene.

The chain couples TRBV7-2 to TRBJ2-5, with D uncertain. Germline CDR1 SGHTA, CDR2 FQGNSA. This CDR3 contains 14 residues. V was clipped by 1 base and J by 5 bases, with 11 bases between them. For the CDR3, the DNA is TGTGCCAGCAGCTTAGAATCGGGCAGGGAGACCCAGTACTTC. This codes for CASSLESGRETQYF.

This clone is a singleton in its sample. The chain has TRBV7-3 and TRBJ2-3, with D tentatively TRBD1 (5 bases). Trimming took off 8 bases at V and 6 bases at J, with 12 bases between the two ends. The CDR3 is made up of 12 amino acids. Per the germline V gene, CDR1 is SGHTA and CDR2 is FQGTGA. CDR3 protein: CASALGRDTQYF. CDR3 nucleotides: TGTGCCAGCGCCTTGGGGCGCGATACGCAGTATTTT.

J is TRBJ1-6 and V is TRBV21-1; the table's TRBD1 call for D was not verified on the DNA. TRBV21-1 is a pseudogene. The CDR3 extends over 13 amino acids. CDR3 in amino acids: CASSKWGHSPLHF. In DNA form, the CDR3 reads TGTGCCAGCAGCAAATGGGGGCACTCACCCCTCCACTTT.

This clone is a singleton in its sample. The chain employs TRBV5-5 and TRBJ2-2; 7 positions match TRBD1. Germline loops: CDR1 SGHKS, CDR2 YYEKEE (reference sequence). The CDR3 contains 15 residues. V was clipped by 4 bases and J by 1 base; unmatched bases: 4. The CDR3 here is CASSRRTGNTGELFF. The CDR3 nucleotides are TGTGCCAGCAGCAGAAGGACAGGGAACACCGGGGAGCTGTTTTTT.